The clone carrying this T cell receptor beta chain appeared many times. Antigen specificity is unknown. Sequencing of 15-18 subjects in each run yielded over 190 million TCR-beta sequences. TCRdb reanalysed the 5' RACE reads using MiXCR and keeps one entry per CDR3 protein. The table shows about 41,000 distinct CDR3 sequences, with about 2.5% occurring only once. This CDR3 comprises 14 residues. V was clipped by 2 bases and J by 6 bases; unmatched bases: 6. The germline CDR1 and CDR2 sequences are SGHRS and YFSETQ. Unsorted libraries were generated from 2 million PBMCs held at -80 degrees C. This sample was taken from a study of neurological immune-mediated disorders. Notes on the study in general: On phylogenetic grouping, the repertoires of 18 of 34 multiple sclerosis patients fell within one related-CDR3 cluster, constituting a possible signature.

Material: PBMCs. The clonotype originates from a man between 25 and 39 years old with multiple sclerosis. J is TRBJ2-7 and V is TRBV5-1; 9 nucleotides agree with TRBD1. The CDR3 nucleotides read TGCGCCAGCAGCTTCGGACAGGGGTTTGGCGAGCAGTACTTC. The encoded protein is CASSFGQGFGEQYF.